This TCR beta chain stems from a study of T cells after yellow fever vaccination. The study, taken as a whole, reports: The secondary T-cell response peaked on day 5, not day 15, but was weaker. CD4 and CD8 compartments shared a small share of clonotypes, likely from convergent recombination.

The germline V gene encodes CDR1 LGHDT and CDR2 YNNKEL (reference sequence). Trimming removed 3 bases at V and 0 bases at J, with 2 bases between. This CDR3 is built from 12 residues. This clonotype was picked up many times. Its antigen is unidentified. TCRdb re-derived calls from the 5' RACE reads in MiXCR, one entry per CDR3 protein. Of a few hundred thousand distinct CDR3 sequences listed, less than 3.5% were seen once; the top ten hold around 3%. This specimen was CD4+ T cells sorted from PBMCs, taken 10 days after the yellow fever booster vaccination. The chain uses TRBV3-1 and TRBJ2-5; D unclear. This receptor was identified in a man younger than 35 who received the YFV17D yellow fever vaccine. The CDR3 region has the DNA TGTGCCAGCAGCCAGAACCAAGAGACCCAGTACTTC. Translation: CASSQNQETQYF.